The 32 T cell receptor beta chains below all came from one sample that was sequenced in a study of a mutant IDH1 vaccine in newly diagnosed glioma. For these receptors, no antigen is known. Libraries were prepared by immunoSEQ multiplex PCR; TCRdb keeps only in-frame clonotypes and omits some of them. This table holds approximately 43,000 clones, 85% to 90% found once. Time point specified: week 35, safety follow-up. Vaccinated patients received 300 ug of mutant IDH1 20-mer peptide per dose, with topical imiquimod. This specimen consisted of PBMCs, obtained from a glioma patient whose treatment included an IDH1 peptide vaccine. The receptors derive from a man in his forties with glioma.

The rearrangement joins TRBV19 to TRBJ1-1; no reliable D call. The V gene lost 3 bases and the J gene lost 7 bases, with 15 bases spanning the gap. CDR3 length: 14 residues. Per the germline V gene, CDR1 is LNHDA and CDR2 is SQIVND (reference sequence). Here the CDR3 DNA reads TGTGCCAGTAGTATCGGGAGAACCCCTTTTGAAGCTTTCTTT. Translation gives CASSIGRTPFEAFF.

The count of this clone is one. The rearrangement joins TRBV29-1 to TRBJ1-5; D perhaps matches TRBD1 (5 bases). Germline V gene sequence: CDR1 SQVTM, CDR2 ANQGSEA. The CDR3 contains 14 residues. V lost 7 bases, J lost 3 bases, and 16 bases lay in between. The CDR3 DNA is TGCAGCGCCACGGCGGGGGGGGACAATCAGCCCCAGCATTTT. Its translation: CSATAGGDNQPQHF.

This clone appeared a single time. The V gene is TRBV30, the J gene TRBJ2-7, with 9 bases fitting TRBD2. Germline-derived CDR1 and CDR2 are GTSNPN and SVGIG (reference sequence). The V gene end was trimmed by 2 bases and the J gene end by 2 bases; junction bases not matched to a gene: 16. The CDR3 totals 18 residues. CDR3 sequence reads: CAWSRLKRGVPPTYEQYV. In DNA form, the CDR3 reads TGTGCCTGGAGTCGGCTAAAGCGGGGGGTGCCCCCGACCTACGAGCAGTACGTC.

The chain couples TRBV7-2 to TRBJ2-2; D unclear. The ends were cut back, 2 bases at V and 6 bases at J, with 7 bases in the middle. Germline-derived CDR1 and CDR2 are SGHTA and FQGNSA. The CDR3 spans 13 residues. As DNA, the CDR3 is TGTGCCAGCAGCTTAATCGAGTCCGGGGAGCTGTTTTTT. It specifies CASSLIESGELFF.

The gene calls are TRBV5-4 and TRBJ2-1, with a possible D match to TRBD1 (5 bases). Germline V lookup: CDR1 SGHNT, CDR2 YYREEE (reference sequence). Deletions cut 1 base from V and 2 bases from J, with 10 bases between. The CDR3 is 15 residues long. For the CDR3, the DNA is TGTGCCAGCAGCTTGCAGGGAACCCCCTACAATGAGCAGTTCTTC. Encoded protein: CASSLQGTPYNEQFF.

V gene TRBV7-2 combines with J gene TRBJ1-2; 7 bases map to TRBD1. In germline, CDR1 is SGHTA, CDR2 FQGNSA. The V and J ends lost 6 bases and 5 bases, in that order; junction bases with no gene match: 12. The CDR3 is 15 residues long. The CDR3: CASRRPEQGLYGYTF. In nucleotides, the CDR3 is TGTGCCAGCAGAAGACCTGAACAGGGGTTATATGGCTACACCTTC.

V usage is TRBV6-4 and J usage is TRBJ1-1; TRBD1 is a possible D gene (5 bases). Deletions cut 6 bases from V and 1 base from J, with 15 bases between. Germline V gene data show CDR1 as MRHNA and CDR2 as SNTAGT. The CDR3 is 15 residues long. Here the CDR3 reads CASRPSDMPNTEAFF. The CDR3 bases are TGTGCCAGCAGGCCTTCGGACATGCCGAACACTGAAGCTTTCTTT.

In its sample, this clone was seen once. The chain joins TRBV7-2 to TRBJ2-7, with D possibly being TRBD1 or TRBD2 (6 bases each). Germline V gene sequence: CDR1 SGHTA, CDR2 FQGNSA. V was pared by 5 bases and J by 6 bases, with 11 bases between. The CDR3 runs 12 residues. In DNA form, the CDR3 reads TGTGCCAGCAGCCTACAGGGACTCGAGCAGTACTTC. Translating it yields CASSLQGLEQYF.

The chain links TRBV7-8 to TRBJ2-2, with D perhaps TRBD1 or TRBD2 (6 bases each). The V and J ends lost 0 bases and 1 base respectively, with 9 bases between them. CDR3 length equals 16 residues. The germline gives CDR1 SGHVS, CDR2 FQNEAQ. The CDR3 here is CASSLAGGGNTGELFF. The CDR3 nucleotides read TGTGCCAGCAGCTTAGCTGGAGGGGGGAACACCGGGGAGCTGTTTTTT.

J is TRBJ1-3 and V is TRBV7-2; 8 bases agree with TRBD1. CDR1 is SGHTA and CDR2 is FQGNSA in the germline V gene. The V gene end was trimmed by 5 bases and the J gene end by 3 bases; junction bases not matched to a gene: 6. This CDR3 comprises 15 residues. The chain's CDR3 is CASSPSGGFGNTIYF. The CDR3 DNA is TGTGCCAGCAGCCCCTCAGGGGGCTTTGGAAACACCATATATTTT. The full variable domain, in which reference TRBV7-2 and TRBJ1-3 provide the parts outside the CDR3, is GAGVSQSPSNKVTEKGKDVELRCDPISGHTALYWYRQSLGQGLEFLIYFQGNSAPDKSGLPSDRFSAERTGGSVSTLTIQRTQQEDSAVYLCASSPSGGFGNTIYFGEGSWLTVV.

The CDR3 loop is CASSYTLRTDTQYF. The CDR3, as DNA: TGTGCCAGCAGTTACACTCTACGCACAGATACGCAGTATTTT. This sequence joins TRBV6-5 and TRBJ2-3, with D hard to call. V lost 2 bases and J lost 1, with 7 bases in between. CDR1 is MNHEY, CDR2 SVGAGI, per germline. CDR3 length: 14 amino acids.

V is TRBV28 and J is TRBJ1-2; 10 bases fit TRBD1. The CDR3 extends over 14 amino acids. Germline trimming cut 3 bases from V and 4 bases from J; bases unmatched to any gene: 2. Looked up from germline, CDR1 is MDHEN and CDR2 is SYDVKM. The CDR3 nucleotides read TGTGCCAGCAGTTTTTGGGACAGGGGCTATGGCTACACCTTC. Translating it yields CASSFWDRGYGYTF.

This sequence joins TRBV4-1 and TRBJ1-4; D might be TRBD1 (5 bases). The germline CDR1 and CDR2 sequences are MGHRA and YSYEKL. This CDR3 contains 15 residues. Trimming removed 0 bases at V and 4 bases at J, with 9 bases between. CDR3 bases: TGCGCCAGCAGCCAAGACGGGACCTTTAATGAAAAACTGTTTTTT. The encoded protein is CASSQDGTFNEKLFF.

J is TRBJ2-2 and V is TRBV7-9, with D possibly matching TRBD1 (6 bases). The CDR3 is 16 amino acids. V lost 3 bases and J 0 bases, leaving 11 bases between the germline ends. Looked up from germline, CDR1 is SEHNR and CDR2 is FQNEAQ (reference sequence). CDR3 sequence (DNA): TGTGCCAGCAGCTTCTCAGGGGCGACGAACACCGGGGAGCTGTTTTTT. It yields the protein CASSFSGATNTGELFF.

V gene TRBV7-9 combines with J gene TRBJ1-2; weak D call: TRBD1 (5 bases). Trimming shortened V by 6 bases and J by 4 bases, and 18 bases separated the two germline ends. Per germline, CDR1 SEHNR and CDR2 FQNEAQ (reference sequence). The CDR3 runs to 15 residues. The CDR3: CASRSPREKIYGYTF. Here the CDR3 DNA reads TGTGCCAGCAGGAGTCCCAGGGAGAAGATCTATGGCTACACCTTC.

The chain links TRBV18 to TRBJ1-1, with 7 bases fitting TRBD1. Germline trimming cut 3 bases from V and 1 base from J; bases unmatched to any gene: 2. The CDR3 has 14 amino acids. Germline-derived CDR1 and CDR2 are KGHSH and LQKENI. This CDR3 reads CASSPGQWNTEAFF. The CDR3 DNA follows: TGTGCCAGCTCACCGGGACAGTGGAACACTGAAGCTTTCTTT.

The gene calls are TRBV30 and TRBJ1-3; no firm D call. The CDR3 runs to 16 residues. Trimming pared 1 base from V and 0 bases from J, leaving 13 bases between. Germline V lookup: CDR1 GTSNPN, CDR2 SVGIG (reference sequence). In DNA, the CDR3 is TGTGCCTGGAGTGGGGGTGCGGGTATCTCTGGAAACACCATATATTTT. Protein: CAWSGGAGISGNTIYF.

The V gene is TRBV6-5, the J gene TRBJ1-2, with TRBD1 as a possible D gene (6 bases). V gave up 0 bases and J gave up 4 bases, with 12 bases separating them. The CDR3 contains 15 residues. Germline V gene lookup returns CDR1 MNHEY and CDR2 SVGAGI. The CDR3 sequence: CASSYSQGRSYGYTF. In nucleotides, the CDR3 is TGTGCCAGCAGTTACTCGCAGGGGCGCTCCTATGGCTACACCTTC.

The V call is TRBV6-1, the J call TRBJ2-7; maybe TRBD1 (6 bases). The CDR3 totals 17 residues. CDR1 is MNHNS and CDR2 is SASEGT in the germline V gene. V was trimmed by 3 bases and J by 6 bases, leaving 24 bases between them. The CDR3 loop is CASSDRYRVALGSEQYF. For the CDR3, the DNA is TGTGCCAGCAGTGACCGTTACAGGGTGGCCTTGGGGAGCGAGCAGTACTTC.

By proportion, this clone is medium-sized. The chain combines TRBV4-1 with TRBJ1-4; D remains unclear. Germline CDR1 MGHRA, CDR2 YSYEKL. This CDR3 contains 14 residues. Trimming shortened V by 0 bases and J by 7 bases, and 9 bases separated the two germline ends. In nucleotides, the CDR3 is TGCGCCAGCAGCCAAGAAGGCAGTTTTGAAAAACTGTTTTTT. It encodes CASSQEGSFEKLFF.

This clone showed up just once. The chain employs TRBV4-3 and TRBJ2-7; 9 bases fit TRBD2. The CDR3 has 16 residues. V trimming: 1 base; J trimming: 5 bases; junction bases outside the gene matches: 9. CDR1 is LGHNA and CDR2 is YSLEER in the germline V gene. The CDR3 reads CASSQGFSGRRNEQYF. DNA of the CDR3: TGCGCCAGCAGCCAAGGATTTAGCGGGAGAAGGAACGAGCAGTACTTC.

The CDR3 DNA reads as TGTGCCAGCAGCTTGGCAGGGGGCTCTGGAAACACCATATATTTT. Translated, it gives CASSLAGGSGNTIYF. V is TRBV7-9 and J is TRBJ1-3, with 7 positions matching TRBD1. The CDR3 is 15 residues long. Germline assignment: CDR1 SEHNR and CDR2 FQNEAQ (reference sequence). V shed 3 bases and J 0 bases; nucleotides not matched to a gene: 2.

The chain carries TRBV5-6 and TRBJ2-1; the D gene is possibly TRBD1 (5 bases). This CDR3 region has 14 residues. V was pared by 0 bases and J by 4 bases, with 8 bases between. CDR1 SGHDT and CDR2 YYEEEE come from the germline V gene. This CDR3 reads CASSLGQIYNEQFF. The CDR3 nucleotides read TGTGCCAGCAGCTTGGGACAGATTTACAATGAGCAGTTCTTC. Full variable domain (missing parts from reference TRBV5-6 and TRBJ2-1): DAGVTQSPTHLIKTRGQQVTLRCSPKSGHDTVSWYQQALGQGPQFIFQYYEEEERQRGNFPDRFSGHQFPNYSSELNVNALLLGDSALYLCASSLGQIYNEQFFGPGTRLTVL.

V is TRBV4-1 and J is TRBJ1-1; D not certain. The CDR3 is 14 residues long. Looked up from germline, CDR1 is MGHRA and CDR2 is YSYEKL. V lost 4 bases, J lost 0 bases, and 9 bases lay in between. The CDR3 sequence: CASSRSLMNTEAFF. The CDR3 DNA sequence: TGCGCCAGCAGCCGGTCTCTTATGAACACTGAAGCTTTCTTT.

The V call is TRBV6-5, the J call TRBJ2-7; D perhaps matches TRBD2 (6 bases). Trimming left V 8 bases short and J 2 bases short, with 16 bases between. The CDR3 is 14 amino acids. Germline V lookup: CDR1 MNHEY, CDR2 SVGAGI. The CDR3 DNA reads TGTGCCAGCCCCCGGGACTTTGTTCCCTACGAGCAGTACTTC. It is translated as CASPRDFVPYEQYF.

The rearrangement uses TRBV6-1 and TRBJ1-6, with D possibly being TRBD1 (6 bases). The CDR3 spans 15 residues. Germline V lookup: CDR1 MNHNS, CDR2 SASEGT. V was cut by 7 bases and J by 7 bases, with 17 bases left in between. CDR3: CASMAFRDTNSPLHF. The CDR3 DNA reads as TGTGCCAGCATGGCCTTCCGGGACACGAATTCACCCCTCCACTTT.

The gene calls are TRBV4-1 and TRBJ1-1, with D tentatively TRBD1 (6 bases). V was clipped by 6 bases and J by 5 bases, with 19 bases between them. Germline V gene data show CDR1 as MGHRA and CDR2 as YSYEKL. The CDR3 runs 15 residues. CDR3 coding DNA: TGCGCCAGCAGTGCAATTGGGACAATGGGGACTGAAGCTTTCTTT. Its protein product is CASSAIGTMGTEAFF.

The chain couples TRBV2 to TRBJ2-2; D perhaps matches TRBD1 (6 bases). Trimming stripped 6 bases from V and 8 bases from J, with 16 bases between. The length of the CDR3 is 14 residues. In germline, CDR1 is SNHLY, CDR2 FYNNEI. In DNA form, the CDR3 reads TGTGCCAGCAGGTTAGACAGGAGATCTGGGGAGCTGTTTTTT. This translates into CASRLDRRSGELFF.

V gene TRBV28 combines with J gene TRBJ1-1, with TRBD1 as a possible D gene (5 bases). The ends were cut back, 8 bases at V and 4 bases at J, with 17 bases in the middle. The germline V gene has CDR1 MDHEN and CDR2 SYDVKM. This CDR3 spans 14 amino acids. The CDR3 reads CASVLRLGVTEAFF. CDR3 nucleotides: TGTGCCAGCGTATTGAGGCTGGGGGTCACTGAAGCTTTCTTT.

In its sample, this clone was seen a few times. The chain recombines TRBV5-6 with TRBJ2-1, with 10 nucleotides matching TRBD2. Germline CDR1 and CDR2: SGHDT and YYEEEE. The CDR3 covers 15 residues. The V segment lost 3 bases and the J segment 11 bases; nucleotides outside the gene matches: 11. The CDR3 DNA is TGTGCCAGCAGCTCGGTACTAGCGGGGCCCTACAAGCAGTTCTTC. The encoded protein is CASSSVLAGPYKQFF.

CDR3 bases: TGTGCCAGCAGTGATAACCCATATACGCAGTATTTT. This codes for CASSDNPYTQYF. The chain has TRBV6-1 and TRBJ2-3; no definite D call. The CDR3 runs to 12 residues. V lost 3 bases to trimming and J lost 7 bases, with 8 bases between them. Looked up from germline, CDR1 is MNHNS and CDR2 is SASEGT.

V gene TRBV6-5 combines with J gene TRBJ2-5; D tentatively reads TRBD1 or TRBD2 (6 bases each). The V end lost 0 bases, the J end lost 5 bases, and 13 bases lay between the germline ends. The CDR3 spans 15 residues. Looked up from germline, CDR1 is MNHEY and CDR2 is SVGAGI. CDR3 nucleotide sequence: TGTGCCAGCAGTTACTCTTGGGGGGCGAGTGAGACCCAGTACTTC. It encodes CASSYSWGASETQYF.